This TCR beta chain was captured in a study of post-analysis software for immune sequencing data. Study background: Relapsing-remitting, secondary progressive and progressive-relapsing multiple sclerosis courses were included.

Study-wide points: The F measure placed samples prepared in the same batch into strongly shared clusters. Normalized Chao1 diversity was significantly reduced in patients versus controls. Patients used several TRBV segments, including TRBV5-6, TRBV5-1 and TRBV20-1, more often than controls.

The TCR beta cDNA libraries carried unique molecular identifiers. Once roughly 0.9 to 10 million T cells were used, hundreds of thousands of cDNA molecules resulted. TCRdb independently ran MiXCR on the PCR reads; one entry per CDR3 protein. This sample has about 810,000 distinct CDR3 sequences; approximately 57% occur once, and the top ten carry about 4.8%. This CDR3 has 12 residues. The germline gives CDR1 SEHNR, CDR2 FQNEAQ (reference sequence). V was pared by 1 base and J by 8 bases, with 8 bases between. In regard to this clonotype: Antigen specificity is unknown.

The TCR sequence derives from a girl under 18 with multiple sclerosis. This chain uses TRBV7-9 with TRBJ1-2; no clear D gene. Sequenced input: blood. CDR3 nucleotides: TGTGCCAGCAGCTTAGGGCTTCGGGGCTACACCTTC. Encoded protein: CASSLGLRGYTF.